This T cell receptor (beta chain) was sequenced during a study of breast tumors, draining lymph nodes, adjacent tissues. Study-wide results and limits: Compared with basal-like, luminal-like tumors shared significantly more repertoire with nontumor tissue. Tumor T cell lymph node origin was a supported hypothesis, not proven. Tumor repertoires ranked between lymph nodes and nontumor tissue in diversity, with V and J gene preferences. Most tumor T cells seemingly derive from lymph node, then expand in tumor.

This clonotype was detected ten times or more. Its cognate antigen is unknown. TCRdb analysed the multiplex PCR reads with MiXCR anew, one entry per CDR3 protein. The sample has some 65,000 distinct CDR3 sequences, approximately 40% seen once; the top ten hold approximately 9.1%. Germline V gene sequence: CDR1 MNHEY, CDR2 SVGAGI. The CDR3 runs 15 residues. V was shortened by 0 bases and J by 3 bases, with 9 bases between the two germline ends. The source material was breast tumor tissue. The receptor was isolated from a female donor with breast cancer. Some clones in this sample may be carry-over from other donors' samples. This rearrangement joins TRBV6-5 to TRBJ1-3; no clear D gene. The CDR3 sequence is CASSYSTDHGNTIYF. The CDR3 DNA is TGTGCCAGCAGTTACTCGACGGATCATGGAAACACCATATATTTT.